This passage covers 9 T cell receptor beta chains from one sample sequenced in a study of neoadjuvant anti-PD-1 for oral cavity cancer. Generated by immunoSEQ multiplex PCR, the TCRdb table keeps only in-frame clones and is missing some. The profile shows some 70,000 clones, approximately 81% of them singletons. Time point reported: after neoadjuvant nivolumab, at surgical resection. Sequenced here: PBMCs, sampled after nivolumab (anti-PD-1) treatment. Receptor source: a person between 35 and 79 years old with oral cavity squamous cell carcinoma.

The CDR3 DNA reads as TGTGCCAGCAGTTTTATCCAGGGGGGGGTGCGTGGCTACACCTTC. Translated, it gives CASSFIQGGVRGYTF. The J gene is TRBJ1-2, the V gene TRBV6-5; 7 bases are shared with TRBD1. Germline V lookup: CDR1 MNHEY, CDR2 SVGAGI. V lost 4 bases to trimming and J lost 7 bases; unmatched junction nucleotides: 12. This CDR3 spans 15 amino acids.

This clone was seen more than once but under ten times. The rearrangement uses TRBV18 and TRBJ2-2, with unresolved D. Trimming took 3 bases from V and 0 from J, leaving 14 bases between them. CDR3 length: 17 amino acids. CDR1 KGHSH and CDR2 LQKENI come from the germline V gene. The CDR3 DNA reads TGTGCCAGCTCACCCCTCTCGCGGAGCTCGAACACCGGGGAGCTGTTTTTT. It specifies CASSPLSRSSNTGELFF.

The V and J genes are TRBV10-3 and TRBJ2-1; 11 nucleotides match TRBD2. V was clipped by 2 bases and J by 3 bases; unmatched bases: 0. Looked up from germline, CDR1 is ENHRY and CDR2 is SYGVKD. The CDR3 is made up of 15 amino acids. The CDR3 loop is CAISETSGSYNEQFF. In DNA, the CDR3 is TGTGCCATCAGTGAGACTAGCGGGAGCTACAATGAGCAGTTCTTC.

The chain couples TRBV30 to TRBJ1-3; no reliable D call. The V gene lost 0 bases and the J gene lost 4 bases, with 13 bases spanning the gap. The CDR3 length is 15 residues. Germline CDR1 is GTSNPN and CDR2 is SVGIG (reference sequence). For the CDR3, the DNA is TGTGCCTGGAGTGTAAAGGGAGGAAGAGGAAACACCATATATTTT. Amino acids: CAWSVKGGRGNTIYF.

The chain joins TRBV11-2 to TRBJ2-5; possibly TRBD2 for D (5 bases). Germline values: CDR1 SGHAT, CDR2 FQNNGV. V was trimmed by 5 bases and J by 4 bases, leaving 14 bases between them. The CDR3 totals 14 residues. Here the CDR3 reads CASSPPGWLETQYF. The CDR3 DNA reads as TGTGCCAGCAGCCCCCCGGGGTGGTTAGAGACCCAGTACTTC.

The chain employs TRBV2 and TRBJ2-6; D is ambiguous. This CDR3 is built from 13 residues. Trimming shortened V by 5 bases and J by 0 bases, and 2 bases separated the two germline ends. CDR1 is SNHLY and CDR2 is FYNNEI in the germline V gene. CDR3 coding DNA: TGTGCCAGCAGTCGCTCTGGGGCCAACGTCCTGACTTTC. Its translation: CASSRSGANVLTF. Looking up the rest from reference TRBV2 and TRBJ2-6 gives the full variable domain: EPEVTQTPSHQVTQMGQEVILRCVPISNHLYFYWYRQILGQKVEFLVSFYNNEISEKSEIFDDQFSVERPDGSNFTLKIRSTKLEDSAMYFCASSRSGANVLTFGAGSRLTVL.

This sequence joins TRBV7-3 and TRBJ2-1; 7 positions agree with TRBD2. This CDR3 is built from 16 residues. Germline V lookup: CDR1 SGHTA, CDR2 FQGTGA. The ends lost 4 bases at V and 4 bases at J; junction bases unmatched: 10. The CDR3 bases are TGTGCCAGCAGCTCCCAAGCGGGAAATCCTTACAATGAGCAGTTCTTC. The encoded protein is CASSSQAGNPYNEQFF.

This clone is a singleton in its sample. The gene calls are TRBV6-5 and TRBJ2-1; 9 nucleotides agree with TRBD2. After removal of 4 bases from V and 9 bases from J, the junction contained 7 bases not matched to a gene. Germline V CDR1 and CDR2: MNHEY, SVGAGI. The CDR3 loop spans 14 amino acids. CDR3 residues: CASSLAGGPSEQFF. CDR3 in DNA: TGTGCCAGCAGTTTGGCGGGAGGGCCCAGTGAGCAGTTCTTC.

The CDR3 region is CASSISQGRNTGELFF. Here the CDR3 DNA reads TGTGCCAGTAGTATCTCCCAGGGGAGGAACACCGGGGAGCTGTTTTTT. The chain links TRBV19 to TRBJ2-2; TRBD1 might be the D (6 bases). Germline V CDR1 and CDR2: LNHDA, SQIVND (reference sequence). V dropped 3 bases and J dropped 1 base, with 12 bases sitting between them. The CDR3 is 16 residues long.